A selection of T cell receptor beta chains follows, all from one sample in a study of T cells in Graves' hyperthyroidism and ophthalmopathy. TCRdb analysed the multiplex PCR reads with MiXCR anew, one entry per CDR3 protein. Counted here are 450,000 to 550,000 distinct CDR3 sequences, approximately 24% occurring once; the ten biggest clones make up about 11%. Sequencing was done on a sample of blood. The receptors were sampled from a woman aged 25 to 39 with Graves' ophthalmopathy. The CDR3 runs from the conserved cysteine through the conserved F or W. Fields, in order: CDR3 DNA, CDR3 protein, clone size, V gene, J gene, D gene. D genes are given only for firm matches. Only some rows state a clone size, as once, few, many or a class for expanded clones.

cdr3_nt: TGTGCCAGCAGTGAAAGGGGTTACACTGAAGCTTTCTTT; cdr3_aa: CASSERGYTEAFF; clone_size: -; v_call: TRBV6-1; j_call: TRBJ1-1; d_call: -
cdr3_nt: TGTGCCAGCAGTTACGAGGCGGGATACGAGCAGTACTTC; cdr3_aa: CASSYEAGYEQYF; clone_size: many; v_call: TRBV6-5; j_call: TRBJ2-7; d_call: -
cdr3_nt: TGCAGCTCATGGGGCTCGGGAGAGACCCAGTACTTC; cdr3_aa: CSSWGSGETQYF; clone_size: many; v_call: TRBV29-1; j_call: TRBJ2-5; d_call: -
cdr3_nt: TGTGCCAGCAGTTATCGAATGGATCAGCCCCCGCATTTT; cdr3_aa: CASSYRMDQPPHF; clone_size: many; v_call: TRBV6-2/TRBV6-3; j_call: TRBJ1-5; d_call: -
cdr3_nt: TGTGCCAGCAGCTTCACAGGGGTTGAGACCCAGTACTTC; cdr3_aa: CASSFTGVETQYF; clone_size: few; v_call: TRBV5-4; j_call: TRBJ2-5; d_call: TRBD1
cdr3_nt: TGTGCCAGCAGTGAATTTGGGGGCCTCGGAAACACCATATATTTT; cdr3_aa: CASSEFGGLGNTIYF; clone_size: -; v_call: TRBV2; j_call: TRBJ1-3; d_call: -
cdr3_nt: TGTGCCAGCAGCCCAGGAGGGTCCGGGGAGCTGTTTTTT; cdr3_aa: CASSPGGSGELFF; clone_size: many; v_call: TRBV28; j_call: TRBJ2-2; d_call: -
cdr3_nt: TGTGCCAGCAGCTTAGCCCCACCCGAGACCCAGTACTTC; cdr3_aa: CASSLAPPETQYF; clone_size: many; v_call: TRBV7-2; j_call: TRBJ2-5; d_call: -
cdr3_nt: TGTGCCAGCAGCTACCGGACAGGGCGGGCTTGCTTT; cdr3_aa: CASSYRTGRACF; clone_size: -; v_call: TRBV7-2; j_call: TRBJ1-1; d_call: TRBD1
cdr3_nt: TGTGCCAGCAGTTACCAGGGGCGAGAGACCCAGTACTTC; cdr3_aa: CASSYQGRETQYF; clone_size: -; v_call: TRBV6-5; j_call: TRBJ2-5; d_call: -
cdr3_nt: TGTGCCAGCACCGGGGTCCAGGGCGGCAATCAGCCCCAGCATTTT; cdr3_aa: CASTGVQGGNQPQHF; clone_size: many; v_call: TRBV6-2/TRBV6-3; j_call: TRBJ1-5; d_call: -
cdr3_nt: TGTGCCACCAGTGACCAAGGGGACAGGGGGATACCTAAGCCTGGGGAGCTGTTTTTT; cdr3_aa: CATSDQGDRGIPKPGELFF; clone_size: many; v_call: TRBV24-1; j_call: TRBJ2-2; d_call: TRBD1